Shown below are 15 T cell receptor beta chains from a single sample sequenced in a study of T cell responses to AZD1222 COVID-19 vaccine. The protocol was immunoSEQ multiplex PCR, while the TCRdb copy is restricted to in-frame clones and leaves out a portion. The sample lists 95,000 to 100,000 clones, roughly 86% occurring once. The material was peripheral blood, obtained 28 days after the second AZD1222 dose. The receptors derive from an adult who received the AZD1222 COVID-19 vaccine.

The CDR3 bases are TGTGCCAGTAGTATAGATTTAGCGTACTACAATGAGCAGTTCTTC. This translates into CASSIDLAYYNEQFF. V is TRBV19 and J is TRBJ2-1; tentatively, D is TRBD2 (5 bases). The V and J ends lost 0 bases and 3 bases respectively, with 9 bases between them. From germline, CDR1 is LNHDA and CDR2 SQIVND (reference sequence). CDR3 size: 15 residues.

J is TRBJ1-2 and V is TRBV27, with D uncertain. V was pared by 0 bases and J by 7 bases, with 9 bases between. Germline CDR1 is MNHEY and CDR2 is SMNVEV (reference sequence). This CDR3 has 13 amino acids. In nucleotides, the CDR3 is TGTGCCAGCAGTTTATCGGGGTTCTCTGGCTACACCTTC. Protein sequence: CASSLSGFSGYTF.

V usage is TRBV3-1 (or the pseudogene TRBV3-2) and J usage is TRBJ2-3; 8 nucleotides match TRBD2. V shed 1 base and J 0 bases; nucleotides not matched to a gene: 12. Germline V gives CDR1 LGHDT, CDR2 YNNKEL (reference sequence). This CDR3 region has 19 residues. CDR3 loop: CASSQAPPGLVSSTDTQYF. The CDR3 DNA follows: TGTGCCAGCAGCCAAGCCCCGCCGGGACTAGTCTCTAGCACAGATACGCAGTATTTT.

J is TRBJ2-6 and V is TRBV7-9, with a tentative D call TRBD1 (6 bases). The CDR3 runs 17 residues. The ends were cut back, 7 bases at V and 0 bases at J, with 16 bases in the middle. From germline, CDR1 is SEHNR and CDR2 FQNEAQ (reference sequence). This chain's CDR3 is CASIGWGPISGANVLTF. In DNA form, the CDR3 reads TGTGCCAGCATCGGTTGGGGGCCCATCTCTGGGGCCAACGTCCTGACTTTC. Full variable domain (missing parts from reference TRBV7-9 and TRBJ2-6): DTGVSQNPRHKITKRGQNVTFRCDPISEHNRLYWYRQTLGQGPEFLTYFQNEAQLEKSRLLSDRFSAERPKGSFSTLEIQRTEQGDSAMYLCASIGWGPISGANVLTFGAGSRLTVL.

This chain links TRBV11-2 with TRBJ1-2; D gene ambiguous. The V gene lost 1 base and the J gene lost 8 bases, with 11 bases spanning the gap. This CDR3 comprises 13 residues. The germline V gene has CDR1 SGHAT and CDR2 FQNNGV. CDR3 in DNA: TGTGCCAGCAGCTTAGCTTTTTCGGGGGGCTACACCTTC. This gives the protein CASSLAFSGGYTF.

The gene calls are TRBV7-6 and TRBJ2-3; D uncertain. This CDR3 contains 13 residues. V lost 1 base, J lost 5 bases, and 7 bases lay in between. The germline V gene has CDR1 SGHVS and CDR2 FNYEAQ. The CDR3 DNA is TGTGCCAGCAGCTTAGGGGGTTTAGATACGCAGTATTTT. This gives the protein CASSLGGLDTQYF.

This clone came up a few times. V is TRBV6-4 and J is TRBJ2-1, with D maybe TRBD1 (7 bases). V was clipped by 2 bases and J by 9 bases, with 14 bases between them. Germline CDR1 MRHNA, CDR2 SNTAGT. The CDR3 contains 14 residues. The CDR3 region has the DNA TGTGCCAGCAGTGACGGGACAGCGGGCGTTGAGCAGTTCTTC. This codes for CASSDGTAGVEQFF.

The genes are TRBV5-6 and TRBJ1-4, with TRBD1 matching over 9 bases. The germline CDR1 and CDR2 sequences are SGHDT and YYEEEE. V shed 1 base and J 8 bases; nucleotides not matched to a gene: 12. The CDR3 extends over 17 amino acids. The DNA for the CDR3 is TGTGCCAGCAGCTTGTCTTTGTTGACAGGGGGAAAAGAAAAACTGTTTTTT. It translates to CASSLSLLTGGKEKLFF.

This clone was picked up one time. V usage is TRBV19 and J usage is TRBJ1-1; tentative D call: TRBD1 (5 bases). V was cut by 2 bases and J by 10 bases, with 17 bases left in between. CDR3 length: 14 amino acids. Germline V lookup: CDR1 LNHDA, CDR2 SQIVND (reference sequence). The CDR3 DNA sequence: TGTGCCAGTAGTATATTGGGCAGGGTACCAACAGCTTTCTTT. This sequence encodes CASSILGRVPTAFF.

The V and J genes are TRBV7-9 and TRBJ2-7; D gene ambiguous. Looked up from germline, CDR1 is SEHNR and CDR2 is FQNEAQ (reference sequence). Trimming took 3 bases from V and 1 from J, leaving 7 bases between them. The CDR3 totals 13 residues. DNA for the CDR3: TGTGCCAGCAGCTTTGACACGTCCTACGAGCAGTACTTC. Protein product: CASSFDTSYEQYF.

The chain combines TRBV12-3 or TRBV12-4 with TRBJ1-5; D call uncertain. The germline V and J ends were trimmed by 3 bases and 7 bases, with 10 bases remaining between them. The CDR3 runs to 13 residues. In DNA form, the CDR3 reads TGTGCCAGCAGTTTTGAGGAGGAACAGCCCCAGCATTTT. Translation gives CASSFEEEQPQHF.

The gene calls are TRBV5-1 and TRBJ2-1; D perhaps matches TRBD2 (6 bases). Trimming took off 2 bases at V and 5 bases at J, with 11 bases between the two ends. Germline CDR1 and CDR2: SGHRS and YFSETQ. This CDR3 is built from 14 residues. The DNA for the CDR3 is TGCGCCAGCAGCTTCCGGGCGGGAAACAATGAGCAGTTCTTC. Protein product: CASSFRAGNNEQFF.

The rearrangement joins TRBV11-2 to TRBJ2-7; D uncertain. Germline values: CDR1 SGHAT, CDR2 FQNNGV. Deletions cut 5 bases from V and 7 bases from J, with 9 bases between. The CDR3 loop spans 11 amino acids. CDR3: CASSPKLEQYF. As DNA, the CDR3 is TGTGCCAGCAGCCCCAAGTTGGAGCAGTACTTC.

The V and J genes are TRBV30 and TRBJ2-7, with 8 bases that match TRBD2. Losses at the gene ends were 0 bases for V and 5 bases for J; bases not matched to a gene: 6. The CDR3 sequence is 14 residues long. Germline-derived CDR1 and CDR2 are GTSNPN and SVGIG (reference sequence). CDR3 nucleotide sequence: TGTGCCTGGAGTGTACGGCGGGGGGTTGACGAGCAGTACTTC. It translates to CAWSVRRGVDEQYF. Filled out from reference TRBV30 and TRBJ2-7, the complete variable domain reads SQTIHQWPATLVQPVGSPLSLECTVEGTSNPNLYWYRQAAGRGLQLLFYSVGIGQISSEVPQNLSASRPQDRQFILSSKKLLLSDSGFYLCAWSVRRGVDEQYFGPGTRLTVT.

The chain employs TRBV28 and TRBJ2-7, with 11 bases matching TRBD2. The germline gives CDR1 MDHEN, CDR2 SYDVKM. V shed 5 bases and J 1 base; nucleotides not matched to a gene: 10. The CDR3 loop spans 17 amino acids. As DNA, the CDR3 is TGTGCCAGCAGTCTGAACGGACTAGCGGGTTCATCCTACGAGCAGTACTTC. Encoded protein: CASSLNGLAGSSYEQYF.